The source of this TCR beta chain is a study of identical twins. Notes on the study in general: Fewer insertions characterized abundant cord blood beta clonotypes, whereas memory repertoires showed none.

Trimming removed 0 bases at V and 8 bases at J, with 7 bases between. The germline gives CDR1 ENHRY, CDR2 SYGVKD. The CDR3 has 13 amino acids. A word on this clonotype: As yet, its antigen is unknown.

TCRdb recomputed calls from the 5' RACE reads with MiXCR, one row per CDR3 protein. The sample lists 1,800,000 or so distinct CDR3 sequences; about 32% were seen once. This TCR was recovered from a newborn girl in good health. The sequencing sample was made of cord blood. This chain joins TRBV10-3 and TRBJ1-4; D is unresolved. The CDR3 DNA is TGTGCCATCAGTGAGTCGGCACAGGAAAAACTGTTTTTT. It specifies CAISESAQEKLFF.